Listed below are T cell receptor beta chains from one sample, sequenced in a study of T cell responses to AZD1222 COVID-19 vaccine. Profiling relied on immunoSEQ multiplex PCR, and the TCRdb table lists in-frame clones only, not all of them. The sample lists approximately 120,000 clones; about 88% were seen once. The starting material was peripheral blood, obtained on day 0 of AZD1222 vaccination. The receptors stem from an adult in good health. Both conserved end residues are part of each CDR3. Fields, in order: clone size, J gene, V gene, D gene, CDR3 DNA, CDR3 protein. D genes are given only for firm matches. Size tells how often a clone was seen (once, few, many) or the class of an expanded clone, and some rows leave it out.

.,TRBJ1-3,TRBV9,.,TGTGCCAGCAGCGTAGGAGGGGGCTCTGGAAACACCATATATTTT,CASSVGGGSGNTIYF
.,TRBJ1-5,TRBV21-1,.,TGTGCCAGCAGCAAGGCCCCAGTTTTGGGTGAGCCCCAGCATTTT,CASSKAPVLGEPQHF
.,TRBJ2-3,TRBV24-1,TRBD1,TGTGCCACCAGTGGTCAGCCGGGACAGACTAGCACAGATACGCAGTATTTT,CATSGQPGQTSTDTQYF
once,TRBJ1-4,TRBV19,.,TGTGCCAGTAGTCCCCTTTGGGCAGGGGACGAAAAACTGTTTTTT,CASSPLWAGDEKLFF
.,TRBJ2-1,TRBV9,.,TGTGCCAGCCGCTCTTGGAGGGCATATTACAATGAGCAGTTCTTC,CASRSWRAYYNEQFF
.,TRBJ2-5,TRBV4-3,TRBD1,TGCGCCAGCAGCCTAGGACAGGGGGTAGCGGAGACCCAGTACTTC,CASSLGQGVAETQYF
.,TRBJ1-2,TRBV5-6,.,TGTGCCAGCAGCTTGCTTCTGGCAGCCTCTAACTATGGCTACACCTTC,CASSLLLAASNYGYTF
.,TRBJ2-3,TRBV10-3,.,TGTGCCATCAGCCCGGGACCGCGCACAGATACGCAGTATTTT,CAISPGPRTDTQYF
once,TRBJ2-7,TRBV6-2/TRBV6-3,.,TGTGCCAGCAGTTACCGGGGACTCTACGAGCAGTACTTC,CASSYRGLYEQYF
.,TRBJ2-2,TRBV7-9,TRBD1,TGTGCCAGCAGCCCAAAGGGACAGGTGGACACCGGGGAGCTGTTTTTT,CASSPKGQVDTGELFF
.,TRBJ2-3,TRBV27,.,TGTGCCAGCAGTCGTACTAGCATTTCTAGCACAGATACGCAGTATTTT,CASSRTSISSTDTQYF
.,TRBJ2-4,TRBV29-1,TRBD1,TGCAGCGTTGAATCCGTGACAGGGGTAAACATTCAGTACTTC,CSVESVTGVNIQYF
few,TRBJ1-6,TRBV12-3/TRBV12-4,.,TGTGCCAGCAGTCTAGGGGATAATTCACCCCTCCACTTT,CASSLGDNSPLHF
few,TRBJ1-1,TRBV6-5,TRBD1,TGTGCCACCAGGCCGGGACAGATGAACACTGAAGCTTTCTTT,CATRPGQMNTEAFF
.,TRBJ2-2,TRBV27,.,TGTGCCAGCAGTTTTAGCGACAGGCCAACCGGGGAGCTGTTTTTT,CASSFSDRPTGELFF
once,TRBJ1-1,TRBV2,.,TGTGCCACCGTCCGGGACATGGTTAAGACTGAAGCTTTCTTT,CATVRDMVKTEAFF
.,TRBJ1-5,TRBV6-7,.,TGTGCCAGCAACCCACGCAGGGATAGCAATCAGCCCCAGCATTTT,CASNPRRDSNQPQHF
.,TRBJ1-5,TRBV3-1/TRBV3-2,.,TGTGCCAGCAGCGGGGTGCAGGGCAATCAGCCCCAGCATTTT,CASSGVQGNQPQHF
.,TRBJ2-1,TRBV27,TRBD2,TGTGCCAGCAGTTTAGGGACTGCCGAGACTAGCCTTATGGATCTAGGTTACAATGAGCAGTTCTTC,CASSLGTAETSLMDLGYNEQFF
once,TRBJ2-5,TRBV7-2,.,TGTGCCAGCAGCAGAAGCGGGCTCCAAGAGACCCAGTACTTC,CASSRSGLQETQYF
.,TRBJ1-1,TRBV5-1,TRBD1,TGCGCCAGCGTATCAGGGGGCAGGAACACTGAAGCTTTCTTT,CASVSGGRNTEAFF
.,TRBJ1-5,TRBV7-9,.,TGTGCCAGCAGCCCAGACTATAGCAATCAGCCCCAGCATTTT,CASSPDYSNQPQHF
.,TRBJ1-4,TRBV18,TRBD1,TGTGCCAGCTCACCCCCGGGACAGCCAAATGAAAAACTGTTTTTT,CASSPPGQPNEKLFF
.,TRBJ1-6,TRBV7-9,.,TGTGCCAGCAGCTTGGGAATTTCACCCCTCCACTTT,CASSLGISPLHF
few,TRBJ2-7,TRBV11-2,TRBD1,TGTGCCAGCAGCTTAGACAGGGGGTTGAGTTACGAGCAGTACTTC,CASSLDRGLSYEQYF
.,TRBJ2-2,TRBV30,.,TGTGCCTGGAGGGGGTTGCCGTCCACCGGGGAGCTGTTTTTT,CAWRGLPSTGELFF
.,TRBJ1-5,TRBV3-1/TRBV3-2,.,TGTGCCAGCAGCCAACAAGGGGGGGCGGGCAATCAGCCCCAGCATTTT,CASSQQGGAGNQPQHF
.,TRBJ2-1,TRBV19,TRBD2,TGTGCCGCAACTAGCGGGCCATACAATGAGCAGTTCTTC,CAATSGPYNEQFF
.,TRBJ2-2,TRBV29-1,TRBD2,TGCAGCGTTGAGGCAGGGAGGGCCGGGGAGCTGTTTTTT,CSVEAGRAGELFF
.,TRBJ2-2,TRBV29-1,.,TGCAGCGACCCTCCCGGGACAGGCGGGAGCGGGGAGCTGTTTTTT,CSDPPGTGGSGELFF
.,TRBJ1-6,TRBV21-1,.,TGTGCCAGCAGCAGGAAGGGTGAGGGGCCCCCTTGTTCACCCCTCCACTTT,CASSRKGEGPPCSPLHF
.,TRBJ1-5,TRBV4-1,.,TGCGCCAGCAGCTCGGGTCGGGGAGAACAGCCCCAGCATTTT,CASSSGRGEQPQHF
.,TRBJ2-7,TRBV2,.,TGTGCCAGCAGTGCGGTACTACCTAACGAGCAGTACTTC,CASSAVLPNEQYF
.,TRBJ2-5,TRBV9,TRBD2,TGTGCCAGCAGCGTAGGCACTAGCGGGAGTTCTGAGACCCAGTACTTC,CASSVGTSGSSETQYF
.,TRBJ1-5,TRBV5-1,TRBD1,TGCGCCAGCAGCGAAGGGACAGGGAATCAGCCCCAGCATTTT,CASSEGTGNQPQHF
.,TRBJ1-4,TRBV7-9,.,TGTGCCAGCACCTACCCCAGGACAGAACCTAATGAAAAACTGTTTTTT,CASTYPRTEPNEKLFF
.,TRBJ1-1,TRBV5-1,.,TGCGCCAGCAACCTGGAGGGGGTTCGGAACACTGAAGCTTTCTTT,CASNLEGVRNTEAFF
.,TRBJ1-2,TRBV6-5,.,TGTGCCAGCAGAAATTGGGCCCGACAGGATGGCTACACCTTC,CASRNWARQDGYTF
.,TRBJ2-5,TRBV15,.,TGTGCCACCAGCAGCTTAGGGGGCGGAGGGCAAGAGACCCAGTACTTC,CATSSLGGGGQETQYF
.,TRBJ2-2,TRBV18,.,TGTGCCAGCTCACCGGAGCAGACCGGGGAGCTGTTTTTT,CASSPEQTGELFF
.,TRBJ2-6,TRBV10-1,TRBD1,TGCGCCAGCAGTCGTACCGGGACAGGGTTAGGTTGGGGGAGCTCTGGGGCCAACGTCCTGACTTTC,CASSRTGTGLGWGSSGANVLTF
.,TRBJ2-3,TRBV3-1/TRBV3-2,.,TGTGCCAGCAGCCAGCCCCCCAAAGGAGGTAGCACAGATACGCAGTATTTT,CASSQPPKGGSTDTQYF
.,TRBJ1-5,TRBV2,TRBD1,TGTGCCAGCAGGGGACAGGCCCAAGGGAACAATCAGCCCCAGCATTTT,CASRGQAQGNNQPQHF
.,TRBJ1-1,TRBV25-1,.,TGTGCCAGCAGTGACTCGATACAGGGGAACACTGAAGCTTTCTTT,CASSDSIQGNTEAFF
.,TRBJ1-1,TRBV25-1,.,TGTGCCAGCAGTCCCGAAATGAACACTGAAGCTTTCTTT,CASSPEMNTEAFF
.,TRBJ1-2,TRBV7-9,.,TGTGCCAGCAGCTTCGTTACAGCTAACTATGGCTACACCTTC,CASSFVTANYGYTF
.,TRBJ1-1,TRBV4-1,.,TGCGCCAGCAGCCAAGCTCTCCGGGGGGGTAACACTGAAGCTTTCTTT,CASSQALRGGNTEAFF
.,TRBJ1-2,TRBV7-2,.,TGTGCCAGCAGCTCCTCATTTGCCTATGGCTACACCTTC,CASSSSFAYGYTF
.,TRBJ2-1,TRBV24-1,.,TGTGCCACCAGTGACCCGTCTAGCAATGAGCAGTTCTTC,CATSDPSSNEQFF
.,TRBJ1-1,TRBV21-1,.,TGTGCCAGCACTGGCTCTAACACTGAAGCTTTCTTT,CASTGSNTEAFF
.,TRBJ1-4,TRBV5-4,TRBD1,TGTGCCAGCAGCGTCCAGGGGGCGGGTGAAAAACTGTTTTTT,CASSVQGAGEKLFF
.,TRBJ2-7,TRBV4-3,.,TGCGCCAGCAGCCAAGTTCGGTCCACAACCTACGAGCAGTACTTC,CASSQVRSTTYEQYF
.,TRBJ1-2,TRBV6-5,.,TGTGCCAGCAGTTATGGCTCCCGCTCCAACTATGGCTACACCTTC,CASSYGSRSNYGYTF
.,TRBJ2-7,TRBV7-8,.,TGTGCCAGCAGCTTAAAACCCCGTCAGGGAGGCGAGCAGTACTTC,CASSLKPRQGGEQYF
.,TRBJ2-2,TRBV11-1,TRBD1,TGTGCCAGCAGCTTACGTGTACAGGGGGGAACCGGGGAGCTGTTTTTT,CASSLRVQGGTGELFF